Below, 22 T cell receptor beta chains from the same sample are listed, as sequenced in a study of OX40 agonist ivuxolimab in advanced cancers. The assay was immunoSEQ multiplex PCR, and TCRdb's table has in-frame clones only and misses some. The sample has some 11,000 clones, more than 75% seen once; the top ten hold about half. Sample: CD4+ or CD8+ T cells sorted from blood, taken in a trial of the OX40 agonist ivuxolimab. These receptor sequences come from an adult with an advanced solid tumor such as melanoma, head and neck, liver or kidney cancer.

This rearrangement joins TRBV27 to TRBJ2-1, with TRBD2 matching 10 bases. This CDR3 comprises 15 residues. Germline CDR1 and CDR2: MNHEY and SMNVEV (reference sequence). V lost 5 bases to trimming and J lost 8 bases; unmatched junction nucleotides: 9. CDR3 protein: CASSPLAGVVDEQFF. The CDR3 DNA follows: TGTGCCAGCAGTCCGCTAGCGGGAGTTGTCGATGAGCAGTTCTTC.

This sequence joins TRBV28 and TRBJ2-1; TRBD1 is a possible D gene (6 bases). Germline V gene data show CDR1 as MDHEN and CDR2 as SYDVKM. The V gene lost 4 bases and the J gene lost 6 bases, with 16 bases spanning the gap. This CDR3 has 15 amino acids. The DNA for the CDR3 is TGTGCCAGCAGTTCTGACCCATCAGGGGTCAATGAGCAGTTCTTC. As protein: CASSSDPSGVNEQFF. The variable domain in full, completed from reference TRBV28 and TRBJ2-1, reads DVKVTQSSRYLVKRTGEKVFLECVQDMDHENMFWYRQDPGLGLRLIYFSYDVKMKEKGDIPEGYSVSREKKERFSLILESASTNQTSMYLCASSSDPSGVNEQFFGPGTRLTVL.

The genes are TRBV30 and TRBJ2-5; D ambiguous. With 0 bases removed from V and 2 bases from J, the gap between germline ends came to 10 bases. There are 14 residues in the CDR3. Per germline, CDR1 GTSNPN and CDR2 SVGIG (reference sequence). CDR3 bases: TGTGCCTGGAGTGTAGAAACATTTCAAGAGACCCAGTACTTC. This translates into CAWSVETFQETQYF.

The genes are TRBV5-6 and TRBJ2-3, with D tentatively TRBD2 (5 bases). The CDR3 covers 16 residues. Germline CDR1 reads SGHDT; CDR2 reads YYEEEE. Trimming cost V 2 bases and J 1 base, with 14 bases left between them. The CDR3 is CASSFSRGSRTDTQYF. The DNA of the CDR3 is TGTGCCAGCAGCTTTTCCCGGGGATCACGCACAGATACGCAGTATTTT. The variable domain in full, with the rest retrieved from reference TRBV5-6 and TRBJ2-3, is DAGVTQSPTHLIKTRGQQVTLRCSPKSGHDTVSWYQQALGQGPQFIFQYYEEEERQRGNFPDRFSGHQFPNYSSELNVNALLLGDSALYLCASSFSRGSRTDTQYFGPGTRLTVL.

The rearrangement uses TRBV5-1 and TRBJ1-3; D unresolved. The V and J ends lost 0 bases and 4 bases respectively, with 11 bases between them. CDR3 length equals 15 residues. The germline CDR1 and CDR2 sequences are SGHRS and YFSETQ. This CDR3 is CASSLGTLGGNTIYF. DNA of the CDR3: TGCGCCAGCAGCTTGGGGACCTTGGGAGGAAACACCATATATTTT. The full variable domain, in which reference TRBV5-1 and TRBJ1-3 provide the parts outside the CDR3, is KAGVTQTPRYLIKTRGQQVTLSCSPISGHRSVSWYQQTPGQGLQFLFEYFSETQRNKGNFPGRFSGRQFSNSRSEMNVSTLELGDSALYLCASSLGTLGGNTIYFGEGSWLTVV.

The chain is built from TRBV7-2 and TRBJ2-2; tentatively, D is TRBD1 (6 bases). Germline values: CDR1 SGHTA, CDR2 FQGNSA. This CDR3 is 15 amino acids long. Trimming left V 0 bases short and J 4 bases short, with 9 bases between. CDR3 nucleotide sequence: TGTGCCAGCAGCTTAGCGGGACACCGCACCGGGGAGCTGTTTTTT. This sequence encodes CASSLAGHRTGELFF.

The V and J genes are TRBV29-1 and TRBJ2-7; 9 bases match TRBD2. Trimming took 0 bases from V and 3 from J; bases not matched to a gene: 6. Germline V gene lookup returns CDR1 SQVTM and CDR2 ANQGSEA. The CDR3 runs to 15 residues. The CDR3 DNA reads TGCAGCGTTGAAGATTGGCGGGAGGGCCACTACGAGCAGTACTTC. Translating gives CSVEDWREGHYEQYF.

The chain employs TRBV27 and TRBJ2-7, with 9 bases fitting TRBD1. In germline, CDR1 is MNHEY, CDR2 SMNVEV (reference sequence). This CDR3 is 14 amino acids long. The ends lost 8 bases at V and 6 bases at J; junction bases unmatched: 11. The CDR3 DNA reads TGTGCCAGCTCACCGGGACAGGGTTTTTCCGAGCAGTACTTC. Translation: CASSPGQGFSEQYF.

This chain joins TRBV5-5 and TRBJ2-7, with a possible D match to TRBD1 (5 bases). The V and J ends lost 5 bases and 1 base respectively, with 22 bases between them. The CDR3 runs 17 residues. Germline CDR1 SGHKS, CDR2 YYEKEE (reference sequence). CDR3 in amino acids: CASSFFLFPTASYEQYF. The CDR3 region has the DNA TGTGCCAGCAGTTTTTTCCTCTTCCCGACAGCTTCCTACGAGCAGTACTTC.

The genes are TRBV28 and TRBJ2-7, with a tentative D call TRBD2 (9 bases). V dropped 2 bases and J dropped 6 bases, with 23 bases sitting between them. The CDR3 runs to 17 residues. CDR1 and CDR2 (germline): MDHEN, SYDVKM. The chain's CDR3 is CASSLNRGTSLGLEQYF. The CDR3 nucleotides are TGTGCCAGCAGTTTAAACAGGGGGACTAGCCTAGGCCTCGAGCAGTACTTC.

The chain is built from TRBV7-9 and TRBJ2-1, with TRBD2 matching 8 bases. The CDR3 is 13 residues long. V was pared by 9 bases and J by 6 bases, with 7 bases of the junction left unmatched. Germline-derived CDR1 and CDR2 are SEHNR and FQNEAQ (reference sequence). CDR3 in DNA: TGTGCCAGTACGGGAGGGCCGACCAATGAGCAGTTCTTC. This translates into CASTGGPTNEQFF.

The DNA for the CDR3 is TGCAGCGTTGTGGGGGAAATCACAGATACGCAGTATTTT. Amino acids: CSVVGEITDTQYF. The chain links TRBV29-1 to TRBJ2-3; D possibly uses TRBD1 or TRBD2 (5 bases each). Trimming removed 4 bases from V and 2 bases from J, with 10 bases in between. The germline V gene has CDR1 SQVTM and CDR2 ANQGSEA. The CDR3 sequence is 13 residues long.

The chain has TRBV5-1 and TRBJ2-7; the D gene could be TRBD1 or TRBD2 (5 bases each). This CDR3 contains 14 residues. Trimming pared 0 bases from V and 3 bases from J, leaving 10 bases between. Looked up from germline, CDR1 is SGHRS and CDR2 is YFSETQ. CDR3 DNA sequence: TGCGCCAGCAGCTTGGTGGCAGGGAGCTACGAGCAGTACTTC. This gives the protein CASSLVAGSYEQYF.

This chain joins TRBV5-4 and TRBJ2-7; either TRBD1 or TRBD2 may fit D (5 bases each). CDR3 length: 14 amino acids. CDR1 SGHNT and CDR2 YYREEE come from the germline V gene (reference sequence). Trimming shortened V by 3 bases and J by 2 bases, and 12 bases separated the two germline ends. CDR3 bases: TGTGCCAGCAGCTCCGGGACGACCACCTACGAGCAGTACTTC. This sequence encodes CASSSGTTTYEQYF.

The rearrangement links TRBV5-6 to TRBJ2-1; perhaps TRBD2 as D (5 bases). The V end lost 2 bases, the J end lost 0 bases, and 9 bases lay between the germline ends. The CDR3 covers 15 residues. Germline CDR1 SGHDT, CDR2 YYEEEE. CDR3 bases: TGTGCCAGCAGCTTTGACGGGGTCTCCTACAATGAGCAGTTCTTC. Amino acid sequence: CASSFDGVSYNEQFF. Using reference TRBV5-6 and TRBJ2-1 for the parts outside the CDR3, the full variable domain is DAGVTQSPTHLIKTRGQQVTLRCSPKSGHDTVSWYQQALGQGPQFIFQYYEEEERQRGNFPDRFSGHQFPNYSSELNVNALLLGDSALYLCASSFDGVSYNEQFFGPGTRLTVL.

The V call is TRBV7-3, the J call TRBJ2-7, with 13 nucleotides matching TRBD2. The V gene end was trimmed by 5 bases and the J gene end by 5 bases; junction bases not matched to a gene: 9. Germline loops: CDR1 SGHTA, CDR2 FQGTGA. The length of the CDR3 is 16 residues. CDR3 loop: CASSPGTSGARNEQYF. For the CDR3, the DNA is TGTGCCAGCAGCCCAGGGACTAGCGGGGCCAGGAACGAGCAGTACTTC.

The genes are TRBV28 and TRBJ2-5; D possibly matches TRBD1 or TRBD2 (6 bases each). Germline V gives CDR1 MDHEN, CDR2 SYDVKM. The CDR3 is made up of 14 amino acids. V gave up 3 bases and J gave up 6 bases, with 14 bases separating them. The CDR3 DNA sequence: TGTGCCAGCAGTTTGATACAGGGAGGACAGACCCAGTACTTC. It yields the protein CASSLIQGGQTQYF.

This sequence joins TRBV29-1 and TRBJ1-1, with a tentative D call TRBD1 (5 bases). V lost 6 bases and J lost 11, with 16 bases in between. CDR3 length: 11 amino acids. Germline V lookup: CDR1 SQVTM, CDR2 ANQGSEA. The CDR3 nucleotides are TGCAGCGTCCCAGCAGGGCTCGGCGCTTTCTTT. This encodes CSVPAGLGAFF.

The chain carries TRBV5-6 and TRBJ2-1; D not certain. V was clipped by 0 bases and J by 6 bases, with 10 bases between them. From germline, CDR1 is SGHDT and CDR2 YYEEEE. This CDR3 is built from 14 residues. CDR3 sequence reads: CASSLVAVRNEQFF. The DNA of the CDR3 is TGTGCCAGCAGCTTGGTGGCGGTTCGCAATGAGCAGTTCTTC.

J is TRBJ2-1 and V is TRBV19; TRBD2 aligns across 12 bases. The germline gives CDR1 LNHDA, CDR2 SQIVND (reference sequence). This CDR3 has 14 amino acids. The V and J ends lost 7 bases and 6 bases, in that order; junction bases with no gene match: 4. The CDR3 DNA reads TGTGCCAGTACCCTAGCGGGAGGGTCCAATGAGCAGTTCTTC. It is translated as CASTLAGGSNEQFF.

The chain links TRBV6-4 to TRBJ2-3, with 7 bases that match TRBD2. The ends lost 6 bases at V and 6 bases at J; junction bases unmatched: 12. CDR1 is MRHNA, CDR2 SNTAGT, per germline. The CDR3 is made up of 15 amino acids. This chain's CDR3 is CASSLSGYPSDTQYF. Here the CDR3 DNA reads TGTGCCAGCAGCCTTAGCGGGTATCCGTCGGATACGCAGTATTTT.

The chain links TRBV7-2 to TRBJ2-7; unclear D gene. V was trimmed by 3 bases and J by 2 bases, leaving 11 bases between them. This CDR3 comprises 14 residues. Germline values: CDR1 SGHTA, CDR2 FQGNSA. CDR3 residues: CASSFTLGTYEQYF. The CDR3, as DNA: TGTGCCAGCAGCTTTACCCTTGGGACCTACGAGCAGTACTTC.